Below are 27 T cell receptor beta chains sequenced from a single sample in a study of CD8+ T cells in alopecia areata. RNA extraction and reverse transcription yielded cDNA as sequencing template. Assay used: immunoSEQ multiplex PCR; TCRdb lists only in-frame clones, some missing. The sample has a few hundred thousand clones, 67% seen once. The starting material was CD4+ T cells sorted from blood, obtained at week 0. These receptor sequences come from a human donor with alopecia areata.

The chain couples TRBV30 to TRBJ2-4; D remains unclear. V lost 4 bases and J lost 8, with 9 bases in between. Germline CDR1 is GTSNPN and CDR2 is SVGIG (reference sequence). The CDR3 consists of 11 residues. CDR3 coding DNA: TGTGCCTGGAAGATACGTGACATTCAGTACTTC. It encodes CAWKIRDIQYF. The full variable domain, completed using reference TRBV30 and TRBJ2-4, is SQTIHQWPATLVQPVGSPLSLECTVEGTSNPNLYWYRQAAGRGLQLLFYSVGIGQISSEVPQNLSASRPQDRQFILSSKKLLLSDSGFYLCAWKIRDIQYFGAGTRLSVL.

This chain connects TRBV27 to TRBJ2-3; D ambiguous. Germline CDR1 and CDR2: MNHEY and SMNVEV (reference sequence). Trimming left V 2 bases short and J 2 bases short, with 11 bases between. There are 15 residues in the CDR3. CDR3 nucleotide sequence: TGTGCCAGCAGTTTAAGGGTCCTCTCCACAGATACGCAGTATTTT. It codes for CASSLRVLSTDTQYF.

The chain links TRBV7-2 to TRBJ1-1, with 7 bases matching TRBD1. J was trimmed by 5 bases and V by 5 bases; bases with no gene match: 5. This CDR3 is built from 13 residues. Germline V gives CDR1 SGHTA, CDR2 FQGNSA. CDR3 residues: CASSLGQATEAFF. The CDR3 DNA reads as TGTGCCAGCAGCCTCGGACAGGCGACTGAAGCTTTCTTT.

The chain couples TRBV5-6 to TRBJ1-2; D is unclear. Trimming shortened V by 3 bases and J by 7 bases, and 13 bases separated the two germline ends. Germline values: CDR1 SGHDT, CDR2 YYEEEE. The CDR3 has 13 residues. CDR3: CASSSWARGGYTF. The CDR3 nucleotides read TGTGCCAGCAGCTCGTGGGCCCGAGGTGGCTACACCTTC.

This chain links TRBV30 with TRBJ2-5; D gene uncertain. CDR1 and CDR2 (germline): GTSNPN, SVGIG (reference sequence). Trimming removed 1 base at V and 5 bases at J, with 8 bases between. The CDR3 totals 12 residues. In DNA form, the CDR3 reads TGTGCCTGGAGTGGGAGTCGGGAGACCCAGTACTTC. This encodes CAWSGSRETQYF.

The CDR3 sequence: CASSLGQGISYEQYF. CDR3 nucleotide sequence: TGTGCCAGCAGCTTGGGGCAGGGGATTTCCTACGAGCAGTACTTC. The V gene is TRBV5-6, the J gene TRBJ2-7; the D gene is possibly TRBD1 (6 bases). This CDR3 is built from 15 residues. CDR1 and CDR2 (germline): SGHDT, YYEEEE. Trimming removed 0 bases at V and 1 base at J, with 11 bases between.

The chain links TRBV20-1 to TRBJ1-1, with a weak D call TRBD1 (5 bases). This CDR3 has 10 residues. Trimming removed 6 bases at V and 11 bases at J, with 13 bases between. Germline-derived CDR1 and CDR2 are DFQATT and SNEGSKA (reference sequence). CDR3 in amino acids: CSAPTAVAFF. Written as DNA, the CDR3 is TGCAGTGCCCCGACAGCTGTGGCTTTCTTT.

Only a few counts were recorded for this clone. This chain connects TRBV10-3 to TRBJ2-3; the D call may be TRBD1 or TRBD2 (6 bases each). The CDR3 is 15 residues long. Germline CDR1 is ENHRY and CDR2 is SYGVKD. The ends were cut back, 6 bases at V and 3 bases at J, with 16 bases in the middle. This CDR3 reads CAISEGGMRTDTQYF. The CDR3 DNA is TGTGCCATCAGCGAGGGGGGTATGAGGACAGATACGCAGTATTTT.

This clone showed up just a few times. The chain is built from TRBV30 and TRBJ2-3, with 10 bases aligning to TRBD1. Germline V CDR1 and CDR2: GTSNPN, SVGIG (reference sequence). The CDR3 has 13 amino acids. Trimming cost V 5 bases and J 9 bases; bases outside gene matches: 8. CDR3: CAWEGQGVGTQYF. CDR3 in DNA: TGTGCCTGGGAAGGACAGGGGGTGGGGACGCAGTATTTT.

The V gene is TRBV30, the J gene TRBJ1-2; tentative D call: TRBD1 (6 bases). Trimming removed 6 bases from V and 5 bases from J, with 34 bases in between. The germline gives CDR1 GTSNPN, CDR2 SVGIG (reference sequence). There are 19 residues in the CDR3. As DNA, the CDR3 is TGTGCCTGCCTACTAGGACAGCGTCAAATTGCTGACCACATTTATGGCTACACCTTC. Translated, it gives CACLLGQRQIADHIYGYTF. The complete variable domain, with remaining parts taken from reference TRBV30 and TRBJ1-2, reads SQTIHQWPATLVQPVGSPLSLECTVEGTSNPNLYWYRQAAGRGLQLLFYSVGIGQISSEVPQNLSASRPQDRQFILSSKKLLLSDSGFYLCACLLGQRQIADHIYGYTFGSGTRLTVV.

About this clone itself: One end of the junction fails to match germline, which may point to a read error. The genes are TRBV30 and TRBJ2-3; TRBD2 aligns across 9 bases. Germline V gene data show CDR1 as GTSNPN and CDR2 as SVGIG (reference sequence). This CDR3 region has 12 residues. In nucleotides, the CDR3 is TGTGCCTGTAACAGAGGACTAGCGTCCCCCTCTTTT. As protein: CACNRGLASPSF. The whole variable domain, remainder taken from reference TRBV30 and TRBJ2-3, is SQTIHQWPATLVQPVGSPLSLECTVEGTSNPNLYWYRQAAGRGLQLLFYSVGIGQISSEVPQNLSASRPQDRQFILSSKKLLLSDSGFYLCACNRGLASPSFGPGTRLTVL.

This clone was counted a single time. An end of the junction differs from the germline gene, which may be a read error. The chain joins TRBV7-7 to TRBJ2-5; no firm D call. The CDR3 has 13 amino acids. Germline loops: CDR1 SSHAT, CDR2 FNYEAQ (reference sequence). The CDR3: CASSLRVEETQYF. For the CDR3, the DNA is TGTGCTAGCAGCTTACGGGTCGAGGAGACCCAGTACTTC.

This clone was seen more than once but under ten times. The chain recombines TRBV25-1 with TRBJ2-5, with TRBD1 matching 7 bases. V shed 1 base, J shed 1 base, and the junction held 0 bases outside the gene matches. CDR1 and CDR2 (germline): MGHDK, SYGVNS. The CDR3 sequence is 14 residues long. The CDR3 DNA sequence: TGTGCCAGCAGTGAATGGGACAGCCAAGAGACCCAGTACTTC. Amino acids: CASSEWDSQETQYF.

The chain employs TRBV7-9 and TRBJ2-5; D is tentatively TRBD1 or TRBD2 (5 bases each). This CDR3 is 16 amino acids long. The germline V and J ends were trimmed by 5 bases and 2 bases, with 18 bases remaining between them. The germline gives CDR1 SEHNR, CDR2 FQNEAQ (reference sequence). CDR3 sequence (DNA): TGTGCCAGCAGCGTCTTTGGGACGAACAAGCAAGAGACCCAGTACTTC. Translated, it gives CASSVFGTNKQETQYF.

The V and J genes are TRBV19 and TRBJ1-6; D is unresolved. The CDR3 consists of 13 residues. The V gene's germline CDR1 is LNHDA and CDR2 SQIVND (reference sequence). The V end was cut by 4 bases, the J end by 8 bases, with 9 bases between. The CDR3 is CASSTVRDSPLHF. In DNA, the CDR3 is TGTGCCAGTAGTACCGTCAGAGATTCACCCCTCCACTTT.

The CDR3 coding sequence is TGTGCCTGGAGAGCATTGGGACAGGTTAATGAAAAACTGTTTTTT. Translated, it gives CAWRALGQVNEKLFF. The rearrangement joins TRBV30 to TRBJ1-4, with TRBD1 matching over 8 bases. Looked up from germline, CDR1 is GTSNPN and CDR2 is SVGIG (reference sequence). The CDR3 extends over 15 amino acids. The trim removed 3 bases at V and 4 bases at J, leaving 7 bases unmatched.

This chain connects TRBV7-2 to TRBJ2-5, with a tentative D call TRBD1 (6 bases). The CDR3 spans 14 residues. CDR1 SGHTA and CDR2 FQGNSA come from the germline V gene. Trimming cost V 2 bases and J 4 bases, with 11 bases left between them. CDR3 region: CASSLTGWTETQYF. The CDR3 DNA follows: TGTGCCAGCAGCTTAACAGGGTGGACAGAGACCCAGTACTTC.

This clone has a single count. In the same sample, other DNA sequences code for this CDR3. The CDR3 nucleotides are TGTGCCTGGAGTACCGGGACCTACGAGCAGTACTTC. This encodes CAWSTGTYEQYF. The chain links TRBV30 to TRBJ2-7; D may be TRBD2 (5 bases). V shed 2 bases and J shed 2 bases, with 7 bases lying between them. The CDR3 contains 12 residues. Germline CDR1 and CDR2: GTSNPN and SVGIG (reference sequence).

The chain couples TRBV30 to TRBJ2-7; D perhaps matches TRBD2 (6 bases). Germline V gene sequence: CDR1 GTSNPN, CDR2 SVGIG (reference sequence). The CDR3 is 12 amino acids. V was shortened by 4 bases and J by 5 bases, with 12 bases between the two germline ends. CDR3 residues: CAWTWGGDEQYF. CDR3 bases: TGTGCCTGGACATGGGGCGGGGACGAGCAGTACTTC.

This clone occurred once. V and J are TRBV2 and TRBJ1-2; D possibly corresponds to TRBD1 (6 bases). Trimming stripped 7 bases from V and 7 bases from J, with 16 bases between. Germline V gene lookup returns CDR1 SNHLY and CDR2 FYNNEI. This CDR3 spans 13 amino acids. The CDR3 bases are TGTGCCAGCATCGAGGCAGGGGTCGGTGGCTACACCTTC. Protein: CASIEAGVGGYTF.

This clone was detected only a few times. The chain uses TRBV30 and TRBJ1-4; no clear D. The CDR3 consists of 13 residues. Germline V CDR1 and CDR2: GTSNPN, SVGIG (reference sequence). V lost 2 bases, J lost 8 bases, and 12 bases lay in between. DNA for the CDR3: TGTGCCTGGAGTAGTAGTCAGACCGAAAAACTGTTTTTT. As protein: CAWSSSQTEKLFF.

The chain joins TRBV5-1 to TRBJ2-7; D ambiguous. With 4 bases removed from V and 3 bases from J, the gap between germline ends came to 17 bases. The CDR3 has 15 amino acids. Per the germline V gene, CDR1 is SGHRS and CDR2 is YFSETQ. The CDR3 loop reads CASSPISAQLYEQYF. The CDR3 coding sequence is TGCGCCAGCAGCCCGATCAGCGCTCAACTCTACGAGCAGTACTTC.

The chain recombines TRBV29-1 with TRBJ2-7; 10 bases line up with TRBD1. Germline V gene sequence: CDR1 SQVTM, CDR2 ANQGSEA. This CDR3 region has 13 residues. The J segment lost 4 bases and the V segment lost 5 bases, leaving 5 bases of the junction unmatched. The CDR3, as DNA: TGCAGCGTTAAGGGACAGGGGAAATACGAGCAGTACTTC. This codes for CSVKGQGKYEQYF.

The chain recombines TRBV5-1 with TRBJ1-6, with no clear D. V shed 2 bases and J shed 6 bases, with 3 bases lying between them. The CDR3 is made up of 12 amino acids. CDR1 is SGHRS and CDR2 is YFSETQ in the germline V gene. The DNA of the CDR3 is TGCGCCAGCAGCTTCAGTAATTCACCCCTCCACTTT. It translates to CASSFSNSPLHF.

This chain joins TRBV9 and TRBJ2-2, with 8 bases matching TRBD2. The CDR3 is 15 amino acids. J lost 6 bases, V lost 5 bases, and 9 bases had no gene match. Germline CDR1 SGDLS, CDR2 YYNGEE. In DNA form, the CDR3 reads TGTGCCAGCAGGATCGGAGCGGGGGAGTCCGGGGAGCTGTTTTTT. As protein: CASRIGAGESGELFF.

The chain joins TRBV7-9 to TRBJ2-2, with D hard to call. V was pared by 2 bases and J by 1 base, with 11 bases between. Germline lookup yields CDR1 SEHNR and CDR2 FQNEAQ (reference sequence). The CDR3 covers 16 residues. In DNA form, the CDR3 reads TGTGCCAGCAGCTTAACTATAGGGCAGAACACCGGGGAGCTGTTTTTT. This gives the protein CASSLTIGQNTGELFF.

The chain employs TRBV5-6 and TRBJ1-2, with D uncertain. Germline assignment: CDR1 SGHDT and CDR2 YYEEEE. The V end lost 4 bases, the J end lost 0 bases, and 19 bases lay between the germline ends. CDR3 size: 17 residues. The CDR3 loop reads CASSLPGQNLANYGYTF. CDR3 bases: TGTGCCAGCAGCCTTCCCGGGCAGAACCTAGCTAACTATGGCTACACCTTC.